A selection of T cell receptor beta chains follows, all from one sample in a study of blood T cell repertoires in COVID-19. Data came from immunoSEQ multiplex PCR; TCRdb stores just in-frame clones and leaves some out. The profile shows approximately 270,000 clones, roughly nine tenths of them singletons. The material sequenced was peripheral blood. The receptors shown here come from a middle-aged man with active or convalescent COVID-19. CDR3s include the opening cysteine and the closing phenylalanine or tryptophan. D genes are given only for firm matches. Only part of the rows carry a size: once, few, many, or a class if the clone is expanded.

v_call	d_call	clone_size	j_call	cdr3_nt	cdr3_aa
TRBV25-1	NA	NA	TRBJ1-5	TGTGCCAGCAGTGAATATGGTACCGAGACAAGCAATCAGCCCCAGCATTTT	CASSEYGTETSNQPQHF
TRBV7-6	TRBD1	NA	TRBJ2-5	TGTGCCAGCAGCCCAGGACAGGCAACAGGGACCCAGTACTTC	CASSPGQATGTQYF
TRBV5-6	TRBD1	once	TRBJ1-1	TGTGCCAGCAGCTACTGGACAGGCAACCTAGTTAAGACTGAAGCTTTCTTT	CASSYWTGNLVKTEAFF
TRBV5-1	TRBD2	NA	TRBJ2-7	TGCGCCAGCAGCTTCCGGACTAGCGGCTCCTACGAGCAGTACTTC	CASSFRTSGSYEQYF
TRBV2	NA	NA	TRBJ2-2	TGTGCCAGCAGTGACAGGGTCCCCGGGGAGCTGTTTTTT	CASSDRVPGELFF
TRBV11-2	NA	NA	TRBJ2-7	TGTGCCAGCAGCTTAGGGGGCCTGCGGTACGAGCAGTACTTC	CASSLGGLRYEQYF
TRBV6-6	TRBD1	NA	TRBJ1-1	TGTGCCAGCAGTTACGCGGGACAGGGGCCTCCTGAAGCTTTCTTT	CASSYAGQGPPEAFF
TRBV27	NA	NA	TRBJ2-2	TGTGCCAGCAGTTTAAATGTCGAACAGGTCGCGAACACCGGGGAGCTGTTTTTT	CASSLNVEQVANTGELFF
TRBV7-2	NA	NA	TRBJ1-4	TGTGCCAGCAGCCTACTCTCGACAGTTACTAATGAAAAACTGTTTTTT	CASSLLSTVTNEKLFF
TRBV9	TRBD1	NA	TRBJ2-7	TGTGCCAGCAGCGTTCTGGCAGGGGGATACGAGCAGTACTTC	CASSVLAGGYEQYF
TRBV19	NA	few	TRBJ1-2	TGTGCCAGTCGAGAATCAGGGATCTATGGCTACACCTTC	CASRESGIYGYTF
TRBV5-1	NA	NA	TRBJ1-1	TGCGCCAGCATCGCGGGCAACACTGAAGCTTTCTTT	CASIAGNTEAFF
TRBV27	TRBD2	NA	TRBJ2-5	TGTGCCAGCAACAAGGACAGGGATACGTTCGGGACTAGCGGGAGGGCCGGGGAGACCCAGTACTTC	CASNKDRDTFGTSGRAGETQYF
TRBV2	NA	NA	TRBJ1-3	TGTGCCAGCAGTGATAGTTTCTCTGGAAACACCATATATTTT	CASSDSFSGNTIYF
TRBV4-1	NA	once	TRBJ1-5	TGCGCCAGCAGCCAAGATCTGGGGGGAGGGCCCCAGCATTTT	CASSQDLGGGPQHF
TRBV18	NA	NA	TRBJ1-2	TGTGCCAGCTCACCCTCCCGCGATGGCTACACCTTC	CASSPSRDGYTF
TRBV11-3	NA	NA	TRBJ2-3	TGTGCCAGCAGCTCAGGACAGCTCACAGATACGCAGTATTTT	CASSSGQLTDTQYF
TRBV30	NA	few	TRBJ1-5	TGTGCCTGGAGTGTTGGCGGGGGCGCGGGCAATCAGCCCCAGCATTTT	CAWSVGGGAGNQPQHF
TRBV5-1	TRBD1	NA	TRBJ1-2	TGCGCCAGCTCTGACTCGACAGGGGGCGATAGCTACACCTTC	CASSDSTGGDSYTF
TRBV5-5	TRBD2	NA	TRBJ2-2	TGTGCCAGCAGCTTGTTCGGGGGGGCGAACACCGGGGAGCTGTTTTTT	CASSLFGGANTGELFF
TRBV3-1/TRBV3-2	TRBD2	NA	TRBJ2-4	TGTGCCAGCAGCCGGACTAGCGGGAGAAAAGGGCTGGCCAAAAACATTCAGTACTTC	CASSRTSGRKGLAKNIQYF
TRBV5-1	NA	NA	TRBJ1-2	TGCGCCAGCAGCTTAGAGGACTATGGCTACACCTTC	CASSLEDYGYTF
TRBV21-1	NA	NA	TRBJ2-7	TGTGCCAGCAGCAACGGGAAAACTAGCGGGAGGCGGGAGCAGTACTTC	CASSNGKTSGRREQYF
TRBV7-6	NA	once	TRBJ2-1	TGTGCCAGCAGCTCTAGCGCGGATGAGCAGTTCTTC	CASSSSADEQFF
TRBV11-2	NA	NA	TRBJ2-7	TGTGCCAGCAGCCCAGCCCGTGGGGCCGGGGGCGAGCAGTACTTC	CASSPARGAGGEQYF
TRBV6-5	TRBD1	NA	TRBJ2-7	TGTGCCAGCAGATTACAGGGGGCCGAAACCTACGAGCAGTACTTC	CASRLQGAETYEQYF
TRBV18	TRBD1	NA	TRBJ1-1	TGTGCCAGCTCACCTACGAGCACAGGGGGCACTGAAGCTTTCTTT	CASSPTSTGGTEAFF
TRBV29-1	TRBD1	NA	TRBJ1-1	TGCAGCGCCCGGGACAGGGCCGGGAACACTGAAGCTTTCTTT	CSARDRAGNTEAFF
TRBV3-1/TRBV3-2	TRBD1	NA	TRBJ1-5	TGTGCCAGCAGCCATTCGAACAGGGGGGTTCGTAGCAATCAGCCCCAGCATTTT	CASSHSNRGVRSNQPQHF
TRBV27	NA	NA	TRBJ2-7	TGTGCCAGCAGTCGACTGGACAGAATCTACGAGCAGTACTTC	CASSRLDRIYEQYF
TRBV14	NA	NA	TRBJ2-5	TGTGCCAGCAGCCAAGAAGGCGGTTCTGAGACCCAGTACTTC	CASSQEGGSETQYF
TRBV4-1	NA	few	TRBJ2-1	TGCGCCAGCAGCCGGGAGCTCTACAATGAGCAGTTCTTC	CASSRELYNEQFF
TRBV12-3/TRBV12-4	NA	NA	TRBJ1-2	TGTGCCAGCACGCGGGGGGCCGGATATGGCTACACCTTC	CASTRGAGYGYTF
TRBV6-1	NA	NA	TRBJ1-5	TGTGCCAGCAGTGAGGGACTTTGGAGGCAGCCCCAGCATTTT	CASSEGLWRQPQHF
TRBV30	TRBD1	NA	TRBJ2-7	TGTGCCTGGGAAACGGACAGGGGGCTGTCCGAGCAGTACTTC	CAWETDRGLSEQYF
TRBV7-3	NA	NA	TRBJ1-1	TGTGCCAGCAGCTTAGGATCAGGGAACACTGAAGCTTTCTTT	CASSLGSGNTEAFF
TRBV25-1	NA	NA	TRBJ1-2	TGTGCCAGCAGTTCCGGGACATTCACGTATGGCTACACCTTC	CASSSGTFTYGYTF
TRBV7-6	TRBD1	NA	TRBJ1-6	TGTGCCAGCAGTTCAACTCCGACAGGGAATAATTCACCCCTCCACTTT	CASSSTPTGNNSPLHF
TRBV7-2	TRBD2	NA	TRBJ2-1	TGTGCCAGCAACCCCGGAGGACTAGCGGTTTGGGATGAGCAGTTCTTC	CASNPGGLAVWDEQFF
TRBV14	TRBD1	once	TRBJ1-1	TGTGCCAGCAGCTCCAGCACCTCAGGGGGCACTGAAGCTTTCTTT	CASSSSTSGGTEAFF
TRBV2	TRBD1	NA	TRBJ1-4	TGTGCCAGCAGTCCCACAGGGGGCTTCGTTGAAAAACTGTTTTTT	CASSPTGGFVEKLFF
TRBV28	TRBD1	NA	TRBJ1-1	TGTGCCAACAGACAGGGGTTGAACACTGAAGCTTTCTTT	CANRQGLNTEAFF
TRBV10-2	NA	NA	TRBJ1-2	TGCGCCAGTAAGGACAGTAACTATGGCTACACCTTC	CASKDSNYGYTF
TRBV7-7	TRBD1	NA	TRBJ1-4	TGTGCCAGCAGCCCAGGAAGGGGGCGAACTAATGAAAAACTGTTTTTT	CASSPGRGRTNEKLFF
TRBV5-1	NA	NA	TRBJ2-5	TGCGCCAGCAGCTTGGGACAGGGAGGACAAGAGACCCAGTACTTC	CASSLGQGGQETQYF
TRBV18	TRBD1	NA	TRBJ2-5	TGTGCCAGCTCACCACAGGGGGCCCAAGAGACCCAGTACTTC	CASSPQGAQETQYF
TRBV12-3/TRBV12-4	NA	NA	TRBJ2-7	TGTGCCAGCAGGTATCAGGGCACGTACGAGCAGTACTTC	CASRYQGTYEQYF
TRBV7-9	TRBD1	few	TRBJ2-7	TGTGCCAGCGGACCGGACAGGAAATTGCACTTC	CASGPDRKLHF
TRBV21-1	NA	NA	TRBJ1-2	TGTGCCAGCAGCATCCGGGACAGGCCAAACTATGGCTACACCTTC	CASSIRDRPNYGYTF
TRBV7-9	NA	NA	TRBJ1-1	TGTGCCAGCAGCATCCATCCCCGGGAGGGAGGAATTAACACTGAAGCTTTCTTT	CASSIHPREGGINTEAFF
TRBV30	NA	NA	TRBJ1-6	TGTGCCTGGAGTAGCCAGGGAAATTCACCCCTCCACTTT	CAWSSQGNSPLHF
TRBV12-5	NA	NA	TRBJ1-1	TGTGCTAGTGGTTCGGGGGTAGGGAACACTGAAGCTTTCTTT	CASGSGVGNTEAFF
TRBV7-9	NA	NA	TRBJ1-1	TGTGCCAGCAGCTCCGCGACGGACTTAACTATGGCTTTCTTT	CASSSATDLTMAFF
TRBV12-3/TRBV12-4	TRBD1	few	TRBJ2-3	TGTGCCAGCAGTCCGACAGGGGGAGATACGCAGTATTTT	CASSPTGGDTQYF